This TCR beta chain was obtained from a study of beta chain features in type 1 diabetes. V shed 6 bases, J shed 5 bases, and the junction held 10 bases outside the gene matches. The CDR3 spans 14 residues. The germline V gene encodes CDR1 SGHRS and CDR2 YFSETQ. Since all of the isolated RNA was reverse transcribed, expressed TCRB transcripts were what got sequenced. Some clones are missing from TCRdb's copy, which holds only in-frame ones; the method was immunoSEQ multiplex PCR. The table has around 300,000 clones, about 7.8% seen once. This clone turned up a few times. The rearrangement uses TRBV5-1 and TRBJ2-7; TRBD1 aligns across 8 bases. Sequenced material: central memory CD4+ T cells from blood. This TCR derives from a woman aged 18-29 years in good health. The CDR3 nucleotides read TGCGCCAGCATGGACGGACAGGGAGGAGACGAGCAGTACTTC. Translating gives CASMDGQGGDEQYF.